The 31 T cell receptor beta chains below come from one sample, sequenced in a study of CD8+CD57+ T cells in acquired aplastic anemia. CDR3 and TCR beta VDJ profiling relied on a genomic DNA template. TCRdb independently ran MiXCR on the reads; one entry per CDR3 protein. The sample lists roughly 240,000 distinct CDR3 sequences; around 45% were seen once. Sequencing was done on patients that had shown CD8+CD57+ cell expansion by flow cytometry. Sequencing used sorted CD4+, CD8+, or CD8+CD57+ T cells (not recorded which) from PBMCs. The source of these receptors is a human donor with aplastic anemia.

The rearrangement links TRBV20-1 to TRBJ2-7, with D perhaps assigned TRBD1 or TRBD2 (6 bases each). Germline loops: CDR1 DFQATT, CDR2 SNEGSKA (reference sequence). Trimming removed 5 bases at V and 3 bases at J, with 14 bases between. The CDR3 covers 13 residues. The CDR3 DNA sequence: TGCAGTGCTGAAGGGGGGTCCAACTACGAGCAGTACTTC. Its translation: CSAEGGSNYEQYF.

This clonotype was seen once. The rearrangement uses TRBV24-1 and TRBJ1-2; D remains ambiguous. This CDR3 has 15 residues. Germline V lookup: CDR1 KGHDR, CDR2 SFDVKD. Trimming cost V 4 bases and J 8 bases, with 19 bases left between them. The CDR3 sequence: CATSDSMGHLEGYTF. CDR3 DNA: TGTGCCACCAGTGACTCGATGGGCCATCTGGAGGGCTACACCTTC.

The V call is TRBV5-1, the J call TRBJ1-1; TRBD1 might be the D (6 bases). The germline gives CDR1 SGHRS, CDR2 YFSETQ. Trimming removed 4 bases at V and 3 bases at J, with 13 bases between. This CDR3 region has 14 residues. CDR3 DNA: TGCGCCAGCAGCCACGGACAGCCGGACACTGAAGCTTTCTTT. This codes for CASSHGQPDTEAFF. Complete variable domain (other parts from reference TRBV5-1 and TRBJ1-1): KAGVTQTPRYLIKTRGQQVTLSCSPISGHRSVSWYQQTPGQGLQFLFEYFSETQRNKGNFPGRFSGRQFSNSRSEMNVSTLELGDSALYLCASSHGQPDTEAFFGQGTRLTVV.

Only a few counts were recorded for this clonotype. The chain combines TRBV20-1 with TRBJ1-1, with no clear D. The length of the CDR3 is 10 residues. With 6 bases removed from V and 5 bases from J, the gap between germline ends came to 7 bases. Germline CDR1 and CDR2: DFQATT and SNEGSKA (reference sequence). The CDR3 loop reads CSATGTEAFF. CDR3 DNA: TGCAGTGCAACCGGGACTGAAGCTTTCTTT.

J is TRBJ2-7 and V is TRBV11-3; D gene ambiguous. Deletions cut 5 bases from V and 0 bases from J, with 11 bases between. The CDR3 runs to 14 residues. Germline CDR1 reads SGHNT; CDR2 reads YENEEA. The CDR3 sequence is CASSLSPPSYEQYF. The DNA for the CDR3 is TGTGCCAGCAGCCTCTCTCCCCCCTCCTACGAGCAGTACTTC.

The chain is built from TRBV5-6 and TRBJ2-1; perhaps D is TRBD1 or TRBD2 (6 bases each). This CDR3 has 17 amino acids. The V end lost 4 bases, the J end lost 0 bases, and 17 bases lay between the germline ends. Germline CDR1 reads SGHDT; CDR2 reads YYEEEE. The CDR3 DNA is TGTGCCAGCAGCCGCGGGGACATACGAAGCTCCTACAATGAGCAGTTCTTC. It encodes CASSRGDIRSSYNEQFF.

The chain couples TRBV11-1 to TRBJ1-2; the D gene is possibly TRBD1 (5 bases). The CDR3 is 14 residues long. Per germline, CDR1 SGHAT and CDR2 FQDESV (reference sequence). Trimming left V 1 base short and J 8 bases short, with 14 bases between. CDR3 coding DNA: TGTGCCAGCAGCTTAGAGCCAGAGAGGGGAGGCTACACCTTC. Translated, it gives CASSLEPERGGYTF.

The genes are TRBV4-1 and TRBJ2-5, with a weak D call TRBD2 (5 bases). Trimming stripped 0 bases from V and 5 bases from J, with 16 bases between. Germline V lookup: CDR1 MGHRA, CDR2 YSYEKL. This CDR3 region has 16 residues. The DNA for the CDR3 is TGCGCCAGCAGCCAAGAGTCGACGAGGGCTTGGGAGACCCAGTACTTC. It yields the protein CASSQESTRAWETQYF.

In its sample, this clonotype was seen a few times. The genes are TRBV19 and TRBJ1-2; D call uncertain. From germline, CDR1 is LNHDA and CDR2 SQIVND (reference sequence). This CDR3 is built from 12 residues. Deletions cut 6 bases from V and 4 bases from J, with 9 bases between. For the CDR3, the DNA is TGTGCCAGTAGCCGGGCTGGCTATGGCTACACCTTC. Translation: CASSRAGYGYTF.

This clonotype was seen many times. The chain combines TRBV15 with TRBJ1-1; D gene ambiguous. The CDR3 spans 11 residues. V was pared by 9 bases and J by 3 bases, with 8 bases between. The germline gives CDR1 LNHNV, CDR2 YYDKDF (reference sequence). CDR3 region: CATSRDTEAFF. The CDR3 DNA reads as TGTGCCACGTCCCGGGACACTGAAGCTTTCTTT. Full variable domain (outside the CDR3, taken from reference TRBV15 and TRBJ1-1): DAMVIQNPRYQVTQFGKPVTLSCSQTLNHNVMYWYQQKSSQAPKLLFHYYDKDFNNEADTPDNFQSRRPNTSFCFLDIRSPGLGDTAMYLCATSRDTEAFFGQGTRLTVV.

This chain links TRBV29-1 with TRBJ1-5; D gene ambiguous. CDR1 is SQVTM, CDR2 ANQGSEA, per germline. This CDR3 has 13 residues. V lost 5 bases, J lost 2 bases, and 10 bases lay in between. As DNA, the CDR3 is TGCAGCGTTCAGATGGAAGGCAATCAGCCCCAGCATTTT. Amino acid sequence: CSVQMEGNQPQHF. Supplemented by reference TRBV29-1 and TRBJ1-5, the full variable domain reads SAVISQKPSRDICQRGTSLTIQCQVDSQVTMMFWYRQQPGQSLTLIATANQGSEATYESGFVIDKFPISRPNLTFSTLTVSNMSPEDSSIYLCSVQMEGNQPQHFGDGTRLSIL.

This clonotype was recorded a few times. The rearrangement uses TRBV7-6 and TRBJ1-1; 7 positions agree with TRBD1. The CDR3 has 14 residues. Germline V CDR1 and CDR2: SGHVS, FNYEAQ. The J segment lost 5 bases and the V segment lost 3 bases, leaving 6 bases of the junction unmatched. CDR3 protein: CASSLQGGMTEAFF. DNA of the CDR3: TGTGCCAGCAGCTTGCAGGGGGGAATGACTGAAGCTTTCTTT.

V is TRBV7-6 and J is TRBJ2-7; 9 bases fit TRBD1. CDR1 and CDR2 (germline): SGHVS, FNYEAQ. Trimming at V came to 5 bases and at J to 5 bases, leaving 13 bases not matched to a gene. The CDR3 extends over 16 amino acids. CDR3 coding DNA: TGTGCCAGCAGCCCGTCCCTACGGGACAGGGTCCACGAGCAGTACTTC. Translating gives CASSPSLRDRVHEQYF.

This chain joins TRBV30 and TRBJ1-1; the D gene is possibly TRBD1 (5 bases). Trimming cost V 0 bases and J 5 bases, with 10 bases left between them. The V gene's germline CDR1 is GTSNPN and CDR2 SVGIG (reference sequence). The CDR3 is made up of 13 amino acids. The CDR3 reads CAWSVLRGTEAFF. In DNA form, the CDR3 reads TGTGCCTGGAGTGTACTAAGGGGTACTGAAGCTTTCTTT.

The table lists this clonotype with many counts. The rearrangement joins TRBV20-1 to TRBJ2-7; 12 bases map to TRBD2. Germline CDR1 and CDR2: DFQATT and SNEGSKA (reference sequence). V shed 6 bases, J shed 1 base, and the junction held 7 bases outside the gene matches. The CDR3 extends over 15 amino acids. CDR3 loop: CSAKTSGRPSYEQYF. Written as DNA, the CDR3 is TGCAGTGCCAAGACTAGCGGGAGACCTTCCTACGAGCAGTACTTC.

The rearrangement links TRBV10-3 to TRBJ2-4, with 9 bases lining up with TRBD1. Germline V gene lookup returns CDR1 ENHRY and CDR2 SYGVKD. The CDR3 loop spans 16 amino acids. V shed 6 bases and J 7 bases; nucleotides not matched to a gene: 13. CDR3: CAIRAGTGILGNIQYF. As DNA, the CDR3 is TGTGCCATCAGAGCCGGGACAGGGATTCTAGGGAACATTCAGTACTTC.

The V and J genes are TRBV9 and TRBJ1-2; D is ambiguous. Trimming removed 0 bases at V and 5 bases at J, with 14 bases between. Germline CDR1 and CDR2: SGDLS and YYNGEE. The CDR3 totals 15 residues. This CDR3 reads CASSVEGPAGYGYTF. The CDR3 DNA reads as TGTGCCAGCAGCGTAGAGGGCCCCGCGGGGTATGGCTACACCTTC.

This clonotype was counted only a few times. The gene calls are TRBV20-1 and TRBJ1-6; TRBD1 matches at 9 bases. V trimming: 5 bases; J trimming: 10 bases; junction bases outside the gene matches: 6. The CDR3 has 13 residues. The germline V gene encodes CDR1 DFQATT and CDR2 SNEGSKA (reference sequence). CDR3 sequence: CSAWDRVGSPLHF. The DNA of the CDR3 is TGCAGTGCTTGGGACAGGGTAGGGTCACCCCTCCACTTT.

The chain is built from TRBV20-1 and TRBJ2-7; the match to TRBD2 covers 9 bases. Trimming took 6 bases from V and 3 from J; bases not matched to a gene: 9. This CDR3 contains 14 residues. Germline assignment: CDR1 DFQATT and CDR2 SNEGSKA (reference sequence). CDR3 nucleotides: TGCAGTGCGGGCAGATTAGCGGGGGACTACGAGCAGTACTTC. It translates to CSAGRLAGDYEQYF.

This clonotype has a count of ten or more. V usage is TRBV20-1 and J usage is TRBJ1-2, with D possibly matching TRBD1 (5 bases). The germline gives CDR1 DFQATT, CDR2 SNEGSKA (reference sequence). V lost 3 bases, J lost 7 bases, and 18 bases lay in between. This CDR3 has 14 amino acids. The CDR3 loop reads CSARLDTRVGGYTF. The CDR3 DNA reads TGCAGTGCTAGGTTGGACACACGCGTTGGTGGCTACACCTTC.

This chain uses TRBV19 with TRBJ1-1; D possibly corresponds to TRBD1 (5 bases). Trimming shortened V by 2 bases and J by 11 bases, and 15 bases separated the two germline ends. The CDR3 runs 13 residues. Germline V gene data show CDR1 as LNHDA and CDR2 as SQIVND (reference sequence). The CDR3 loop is CASSIRRDGNAFF. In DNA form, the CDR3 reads TGTGCCAGTAGTATACGCCGGGACGGTAATGCTTTCTTT.

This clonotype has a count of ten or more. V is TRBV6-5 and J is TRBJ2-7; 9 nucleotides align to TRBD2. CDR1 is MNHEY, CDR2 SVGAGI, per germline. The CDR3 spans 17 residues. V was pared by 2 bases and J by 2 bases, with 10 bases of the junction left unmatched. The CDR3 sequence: CASSYEMRLADTYEQYF. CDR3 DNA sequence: TGTGCCAGCAGTTACGAGATGCGACTAGCGGACACCTACGAGCAGTACTTC.

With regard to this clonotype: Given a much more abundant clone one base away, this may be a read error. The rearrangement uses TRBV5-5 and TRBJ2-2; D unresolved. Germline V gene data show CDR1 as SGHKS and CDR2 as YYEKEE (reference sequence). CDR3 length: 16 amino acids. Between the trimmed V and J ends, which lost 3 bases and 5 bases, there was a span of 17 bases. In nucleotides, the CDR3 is TGTGCCAGCAGCTCTCACTGGGGTGGTCGGACCGGGGAGCTGTTTTTT. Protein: CASSSHWGGRTGELFF.

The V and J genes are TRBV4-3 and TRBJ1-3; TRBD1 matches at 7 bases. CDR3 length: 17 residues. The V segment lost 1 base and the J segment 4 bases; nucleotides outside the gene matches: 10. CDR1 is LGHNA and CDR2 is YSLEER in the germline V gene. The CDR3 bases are TGCGCCAGCAGCCAAGCCAATACAGGGGCGCCGGGAAACACCATATATTTT. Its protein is CASSQANTGAPGNTIYF.

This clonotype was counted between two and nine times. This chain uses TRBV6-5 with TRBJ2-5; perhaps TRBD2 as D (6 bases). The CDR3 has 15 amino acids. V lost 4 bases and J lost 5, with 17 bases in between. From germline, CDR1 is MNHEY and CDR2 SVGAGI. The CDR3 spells CASSLGTEREETQYF. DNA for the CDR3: TGTGCCAGCAGTTTAGGGACTGAGCGTGAGGAGACCCAGTACTTC.

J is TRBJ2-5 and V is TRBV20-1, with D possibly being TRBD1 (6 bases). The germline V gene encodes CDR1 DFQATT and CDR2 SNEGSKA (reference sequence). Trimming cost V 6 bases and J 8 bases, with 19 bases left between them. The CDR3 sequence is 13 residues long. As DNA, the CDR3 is TGCAGTGCCGACTATGGCGCAGGGGTTACCCAGTACTTC. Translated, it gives CSADYGAGVTQYF.

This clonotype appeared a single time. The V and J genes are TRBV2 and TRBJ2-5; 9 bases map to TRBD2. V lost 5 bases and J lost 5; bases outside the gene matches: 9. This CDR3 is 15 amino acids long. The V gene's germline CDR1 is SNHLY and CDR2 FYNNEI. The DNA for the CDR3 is TGTGCCAGCAGTCGCTTAGCGGGAGTGAGGGAGACCCAGTACTTC. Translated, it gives CASSRLAGVRETQYF.

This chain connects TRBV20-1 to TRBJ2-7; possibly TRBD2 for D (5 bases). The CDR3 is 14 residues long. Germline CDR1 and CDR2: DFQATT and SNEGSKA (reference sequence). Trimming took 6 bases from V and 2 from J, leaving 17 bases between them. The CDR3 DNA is TGCAGTGCCCCCGGGGAGCGAGCACCCTACGAGCAGTACTTC. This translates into CSAPGERAPYEQYF.

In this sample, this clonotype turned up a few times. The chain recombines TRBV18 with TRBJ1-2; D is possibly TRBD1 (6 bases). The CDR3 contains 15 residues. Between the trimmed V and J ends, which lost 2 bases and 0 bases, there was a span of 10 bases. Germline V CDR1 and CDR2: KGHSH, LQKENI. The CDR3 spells CASSPGQTANYGYTF. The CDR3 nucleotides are TGTGCCAGCTCACCAGGACAGACAGCTAACTATGGCTACACCTTC.

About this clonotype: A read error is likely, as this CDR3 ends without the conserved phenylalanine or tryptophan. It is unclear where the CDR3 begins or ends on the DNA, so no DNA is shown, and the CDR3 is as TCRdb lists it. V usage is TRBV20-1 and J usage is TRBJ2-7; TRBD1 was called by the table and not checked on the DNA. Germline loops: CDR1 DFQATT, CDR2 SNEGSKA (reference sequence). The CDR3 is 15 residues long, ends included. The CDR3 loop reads CSARVYQDRGYERYS.

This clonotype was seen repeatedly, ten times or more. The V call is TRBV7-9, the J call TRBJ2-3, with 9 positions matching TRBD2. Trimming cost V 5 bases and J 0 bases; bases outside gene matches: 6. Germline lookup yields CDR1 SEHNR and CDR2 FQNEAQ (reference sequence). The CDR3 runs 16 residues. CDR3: CASSAGLAESTDTQYF. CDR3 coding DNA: TGTGCCAGCAGCGCGGGACTAGCTGAGAGCACAGATACGCAGTATTTT. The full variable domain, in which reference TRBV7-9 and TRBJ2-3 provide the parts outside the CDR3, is DTGVSQNPRHKITKRGQNVTFRCDPISEHNRLYWYRQTLGQGPEFLTYFQNEAQLEKSRLLSDRFSAERPKGSFSTLEIQRTEQGDSAMYLCASSAGLAESTDTQYFGPGTRLTVL.